This TCR beta chain was found in a study of T cell repertoires in cytomegalovirus infection. The study, taken as a whole, reports: The ex vivo response was dominated by HLA-C-restricted CMV-specific TCR beta clonotypes.

There are many counts of this clonotype. Its specificity is unknown. TCRdb independently ran MiXCR on the reads; one entry per CDR3 protein. The sample includes hundreds of thousands of distinct CDR3 sequences, 31% seen only once; the top ten take around an eighth. The source was cultured CD8+ T cells from PBMCs, collected from culture after CMV antigen stimulation. The source is a human donor in good health (CMV status not recorded). Some clones in this sample may be carry-over from other donors' samples.

This CDR3 is CASSLDGGQGANYGYTF. DNA for the CDR3: TGTGCCAGCAGCTTGGACGGGGGACAGGGGGCTAACTATGGCTACACCTTC. V is TRBV7-9 and J is TRBJ1-2, with TRBD1 matching 11 bases. This CDR3 is built from 17 residues. The V gene end was trimmed by 3 bases and the J gene end by 0 bases; junction bases not matched to a gene: 6. Germline V lookup: CDR1 SEHNR, CDR2 FQNEAQ (reference sequence).